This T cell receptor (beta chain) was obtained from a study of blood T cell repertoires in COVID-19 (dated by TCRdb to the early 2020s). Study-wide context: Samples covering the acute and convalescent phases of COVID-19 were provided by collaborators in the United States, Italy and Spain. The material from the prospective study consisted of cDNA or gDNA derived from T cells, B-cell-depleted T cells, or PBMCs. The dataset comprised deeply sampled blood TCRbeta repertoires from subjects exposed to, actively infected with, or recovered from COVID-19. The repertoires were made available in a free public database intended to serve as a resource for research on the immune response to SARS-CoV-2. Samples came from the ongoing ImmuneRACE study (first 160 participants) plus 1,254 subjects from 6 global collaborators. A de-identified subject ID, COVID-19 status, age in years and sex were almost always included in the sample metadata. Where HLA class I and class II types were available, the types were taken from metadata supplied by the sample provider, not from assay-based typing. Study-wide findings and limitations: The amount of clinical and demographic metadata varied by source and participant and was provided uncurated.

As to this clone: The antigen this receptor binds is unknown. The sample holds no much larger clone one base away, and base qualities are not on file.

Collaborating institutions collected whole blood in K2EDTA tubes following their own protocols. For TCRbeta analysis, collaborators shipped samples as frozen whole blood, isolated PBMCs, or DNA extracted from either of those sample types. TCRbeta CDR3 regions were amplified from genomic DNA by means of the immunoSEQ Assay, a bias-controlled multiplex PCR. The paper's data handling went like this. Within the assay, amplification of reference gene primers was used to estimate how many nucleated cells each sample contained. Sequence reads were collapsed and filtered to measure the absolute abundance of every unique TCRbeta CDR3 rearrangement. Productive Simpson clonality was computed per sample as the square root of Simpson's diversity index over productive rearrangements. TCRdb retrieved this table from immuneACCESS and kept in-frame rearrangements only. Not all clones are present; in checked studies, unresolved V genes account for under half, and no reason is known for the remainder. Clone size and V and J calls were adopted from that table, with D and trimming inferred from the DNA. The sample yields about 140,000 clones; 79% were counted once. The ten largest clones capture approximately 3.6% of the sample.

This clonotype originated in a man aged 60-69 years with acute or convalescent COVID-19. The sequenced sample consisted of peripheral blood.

In nucleotides, the sequence is TGTGCCAGCAGCCTAGGGACAGGGGTAAACACTGAAGCTTTCTTT. Its translation reads: CASSLGTGVNTEAFF. Rearrangement joined TRBV11-1 to TRBJ1-1; TRBD1 agrees with 10 junctional bases. Spanning cysteine to phenylalanine, the CDR3 consists of 15 amino acids. CDR3 DNA only is kept here, 45 bases in frame from base 1. For this chain, trimming is 5 bases at the V end and 2 bases at the J end, and the number of junction bases without a gene match is 5. Taken from the germline V gene (reference sequence), the CDR1 and CDR2 loops are SGHAT and FQDESV.